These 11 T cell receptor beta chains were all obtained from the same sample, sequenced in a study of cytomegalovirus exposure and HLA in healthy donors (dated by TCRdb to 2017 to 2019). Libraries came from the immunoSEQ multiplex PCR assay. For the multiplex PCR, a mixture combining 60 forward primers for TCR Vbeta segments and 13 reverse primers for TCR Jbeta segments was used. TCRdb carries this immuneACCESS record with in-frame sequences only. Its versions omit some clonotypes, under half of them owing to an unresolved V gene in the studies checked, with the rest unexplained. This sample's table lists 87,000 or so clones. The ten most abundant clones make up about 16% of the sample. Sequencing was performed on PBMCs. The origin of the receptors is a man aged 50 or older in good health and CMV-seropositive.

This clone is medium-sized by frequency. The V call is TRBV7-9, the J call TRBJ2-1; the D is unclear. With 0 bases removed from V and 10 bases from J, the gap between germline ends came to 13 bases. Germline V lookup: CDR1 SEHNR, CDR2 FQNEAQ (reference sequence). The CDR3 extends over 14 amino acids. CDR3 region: CASSLAQAGREQFF. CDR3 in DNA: TGTGCCAGCAGCTTAGCGCAGGCAGGAAGAGAGCAGTTCTTC.

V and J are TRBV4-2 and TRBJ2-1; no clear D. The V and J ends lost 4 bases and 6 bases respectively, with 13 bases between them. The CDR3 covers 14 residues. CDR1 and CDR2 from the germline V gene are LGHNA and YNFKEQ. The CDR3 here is CASSLTPAVNEQFF. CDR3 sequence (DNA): TGTGCCAGCAGCCTAACCCCTGCGGTCAATGAGCAGTTCTTC.

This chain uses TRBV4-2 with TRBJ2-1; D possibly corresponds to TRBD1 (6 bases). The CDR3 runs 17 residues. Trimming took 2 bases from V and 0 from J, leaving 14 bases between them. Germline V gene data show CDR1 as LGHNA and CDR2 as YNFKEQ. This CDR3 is CASSQQLRDISYNEQFF. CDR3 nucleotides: TGTGCCAGCAGCCAACAGCTCCGGGACATCTCCTACAATGAGCAGTTCTTC.

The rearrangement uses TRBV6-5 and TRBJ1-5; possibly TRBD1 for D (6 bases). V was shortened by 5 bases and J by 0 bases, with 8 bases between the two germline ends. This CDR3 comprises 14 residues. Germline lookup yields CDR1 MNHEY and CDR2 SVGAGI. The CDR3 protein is CASSGDTSNQPQHF. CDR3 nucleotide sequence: TGTGCCAGCAGTGGGGACACTAGCAATCAGCCCCAGCATTTT.

This chain's CDR3 is CASSFGSGANVLTF. The CDR3 coding sequence is TGTGCCAGCAGCTTCGGCTCTGGGGCCAACGTCCTGACTTTC. The rearrangement joins TRBV11-2 to TRBJ2-6; D remains ambiguous. Germline values: CDR1 SGHAT, CDR2 FQNNGV. The V gene lost 3 bases and the J gene lost 0 bases, with 3 bases spanning the gap. CDR3 length equals 14 residues.

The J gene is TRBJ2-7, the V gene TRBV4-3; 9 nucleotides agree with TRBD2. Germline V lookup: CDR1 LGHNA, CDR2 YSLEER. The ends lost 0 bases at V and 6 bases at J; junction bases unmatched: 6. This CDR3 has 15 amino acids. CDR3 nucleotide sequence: TGCGCCAGCAGCCAAGAGGCTAGCGGGGAAGGCGAGCAGTACTTC. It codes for CASSQEASGEGEQYF.

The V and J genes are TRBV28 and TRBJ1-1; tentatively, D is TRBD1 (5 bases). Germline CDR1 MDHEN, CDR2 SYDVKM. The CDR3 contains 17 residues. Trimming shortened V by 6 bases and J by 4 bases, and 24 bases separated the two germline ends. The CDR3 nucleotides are TGTGCCAGCAGCCGGGTCTCCCCAGAGGCTAGGGGCACTGAAGCTTTCTTT. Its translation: CASSRVSPEARGTEAFF.

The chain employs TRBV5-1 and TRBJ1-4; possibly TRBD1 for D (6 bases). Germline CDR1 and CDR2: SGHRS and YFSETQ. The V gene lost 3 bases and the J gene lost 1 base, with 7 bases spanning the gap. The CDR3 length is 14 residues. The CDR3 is CASSSTGTNEKLFF. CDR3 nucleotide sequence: TGCGCCAGCAGCTCGACAGGAACTAATGAAAAACTGTTTTTT.

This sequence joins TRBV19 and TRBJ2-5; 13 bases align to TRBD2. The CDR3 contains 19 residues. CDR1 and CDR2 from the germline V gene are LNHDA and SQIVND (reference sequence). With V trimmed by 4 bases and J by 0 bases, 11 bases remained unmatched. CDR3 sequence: CASSTHSGTSGTYQETQYF. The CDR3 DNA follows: TGTGCCAGTAGTACCCATTCCGGGACTAGCGGGACTTACCAAGAGACCCAGTACTTC.

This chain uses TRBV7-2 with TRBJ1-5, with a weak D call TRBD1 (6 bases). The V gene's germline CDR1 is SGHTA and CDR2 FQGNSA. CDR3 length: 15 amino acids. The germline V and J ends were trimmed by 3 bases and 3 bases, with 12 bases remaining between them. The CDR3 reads CASSLSTGFNQPQHF. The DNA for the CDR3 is TGTGCCAGCAGCTTGAGTACAGGGTTCAATCAGCCCCAGCATTTT.

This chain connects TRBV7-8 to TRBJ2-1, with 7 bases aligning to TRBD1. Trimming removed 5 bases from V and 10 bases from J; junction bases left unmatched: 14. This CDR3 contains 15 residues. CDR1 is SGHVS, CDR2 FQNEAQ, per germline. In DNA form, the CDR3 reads TGTGCCAGCAGCCTTTCTCCGGGACAGCAAACCGAGCAGTTCTTC. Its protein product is CASSLSPGQQTEQFF.